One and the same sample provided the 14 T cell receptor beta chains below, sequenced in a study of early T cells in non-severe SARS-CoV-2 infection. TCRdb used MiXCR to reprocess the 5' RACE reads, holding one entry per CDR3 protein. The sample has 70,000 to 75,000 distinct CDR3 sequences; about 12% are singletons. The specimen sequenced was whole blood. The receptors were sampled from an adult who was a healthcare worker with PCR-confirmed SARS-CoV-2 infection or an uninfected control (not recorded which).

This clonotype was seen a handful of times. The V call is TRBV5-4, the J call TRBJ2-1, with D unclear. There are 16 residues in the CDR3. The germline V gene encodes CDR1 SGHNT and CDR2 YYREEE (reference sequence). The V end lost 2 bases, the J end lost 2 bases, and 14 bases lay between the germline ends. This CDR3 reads CASSFGPKITYNEQFF. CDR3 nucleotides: TGTGCCAGCAGCTTCGGCCCCAAAATTACCTACAATGAGCAGTTCTTC. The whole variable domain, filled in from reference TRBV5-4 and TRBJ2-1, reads ETGVTQSPTHLIKTRGQQVTLRCSSQSGHNTVSWYQQALGQGPQFIFQYYREEENGRGNFPPRFSGLQFPNYSSELNVNALELDDSALYLCASSFGPKITYNEQFFGPGTRLTVL.

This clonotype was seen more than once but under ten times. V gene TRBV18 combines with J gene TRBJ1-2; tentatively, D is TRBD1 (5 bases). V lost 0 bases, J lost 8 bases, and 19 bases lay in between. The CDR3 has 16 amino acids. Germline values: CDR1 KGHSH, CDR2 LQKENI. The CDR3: CASSPPSVAPQGGYTF. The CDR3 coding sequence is TGTGCCAGCTCACCACCGAGTGTTGCTCCCCAGGGAGGCTACACCTTC.

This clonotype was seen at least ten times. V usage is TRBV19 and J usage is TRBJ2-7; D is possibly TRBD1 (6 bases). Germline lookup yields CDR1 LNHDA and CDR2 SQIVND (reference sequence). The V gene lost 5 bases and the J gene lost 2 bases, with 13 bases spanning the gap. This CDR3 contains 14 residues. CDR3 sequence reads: CASSAGVTPYEQYF. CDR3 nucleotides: TGTGCCAGTAGTGCAGGGGTCACCCCCTACGAGCAGTACTTC. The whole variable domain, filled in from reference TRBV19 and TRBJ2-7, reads DGGITQSPKYLFRKEGQNVTLSCEQNLNHDAMYWYRQDPGQGLRLIYYSQIVNDFQKGDIAEGYSVSREKKESFPLTVTSAQKNPTAFYLCASSAGVTPYEQYFGPGTRLTVT.

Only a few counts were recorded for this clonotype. CDR3 protein: CASSQATGGTGLYEQYF. As DNA, the CDR3 is TGCGCCAGCAGCCAAGCAACGGGCGGGACAGGACTCTACGAGCAGTACTTC. The chain has TRBV4-1 and TRBJ2-7; TRBD1 matches 8 bases. CDR1 is MGHRA, CDR2 YSYEKL, per germline. The V gene end was trimmed by 1 base and the J gene end by 3 bases; junction bases not matched to a gene: 11. There are 17 residues in the CDR3.

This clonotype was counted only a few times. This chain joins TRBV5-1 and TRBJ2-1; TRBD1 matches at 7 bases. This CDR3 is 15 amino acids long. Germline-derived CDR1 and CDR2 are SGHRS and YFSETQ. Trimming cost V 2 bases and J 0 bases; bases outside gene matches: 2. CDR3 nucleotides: TGCGCCAGCAGCTTACAGGGGTACTCCTACAATGAGCAGTTCTTC. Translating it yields CASSLQGYSYNEQFF. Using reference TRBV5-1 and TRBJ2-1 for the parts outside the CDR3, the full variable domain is KAGVTQTPRYLIKTRGQQVTLSCSPISGHRSVSWYQQTPGQGLQFLFEYFSETQRNKGNFPGRFSGRQFSNSRSEMNVSTLELGDSALYLCASSLQGYSYNEQFFGPGTRLTVL.

The DNA for the CDR3 is TGCAGCGTAAGGACAGGGGGGACCACTGAAGCTTTCTTT. It encodes CSVRTGGTTEAFF. The chain has TRBV29-1 and TRBJ1-1; 10 bases are a match to TRBD1. The junction had 5 bases not matched to a gene; V was cut back by 6 bases and J by 4 bases. CDR1 and CDR2 from the germline V gene are SQVTM and ANQGSEA. The CDR3 consists of 13 residues.

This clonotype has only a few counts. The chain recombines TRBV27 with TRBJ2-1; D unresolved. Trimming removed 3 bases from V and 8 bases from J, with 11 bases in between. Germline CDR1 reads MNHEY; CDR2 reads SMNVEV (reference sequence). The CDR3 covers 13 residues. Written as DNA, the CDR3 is TGTGCCAGCAGTTTCCAGCAGAAGCATGAGCAGTTCTTC. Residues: CASSFQQKHEQFF.

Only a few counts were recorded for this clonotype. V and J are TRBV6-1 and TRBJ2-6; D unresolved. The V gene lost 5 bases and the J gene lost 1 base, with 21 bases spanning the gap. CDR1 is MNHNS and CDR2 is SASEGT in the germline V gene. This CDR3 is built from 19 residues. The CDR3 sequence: CASSPFRGRSTSGANVLTF. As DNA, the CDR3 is TGTGCCAGCAGTCCATTTAGAGGCAGGTCGACTTCTGGGGCCAACGTCCTGACTTTC.

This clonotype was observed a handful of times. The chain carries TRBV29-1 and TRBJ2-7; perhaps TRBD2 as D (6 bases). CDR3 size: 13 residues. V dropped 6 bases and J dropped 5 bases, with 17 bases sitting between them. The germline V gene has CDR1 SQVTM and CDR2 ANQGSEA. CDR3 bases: TGCAGCGTCGACCTGAAAGGAGGGAACGAGCAGTACTTC. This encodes CSVDLKGGNEQYF.

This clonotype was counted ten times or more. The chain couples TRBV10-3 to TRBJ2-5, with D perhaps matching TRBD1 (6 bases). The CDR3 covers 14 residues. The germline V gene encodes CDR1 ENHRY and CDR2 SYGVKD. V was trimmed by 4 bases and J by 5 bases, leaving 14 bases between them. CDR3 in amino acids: CAISGPGARETQYF. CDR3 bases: TGTGCCATCAGTGGGCCAGGGGCCCGTGAGACCCAGTACTTC.

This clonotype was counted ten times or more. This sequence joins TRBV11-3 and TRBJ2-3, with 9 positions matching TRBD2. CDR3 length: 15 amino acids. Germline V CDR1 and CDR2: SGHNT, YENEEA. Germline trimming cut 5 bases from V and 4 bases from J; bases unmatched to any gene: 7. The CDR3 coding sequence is TGTGCCAGCAGCCGCATAGCGGGGGTCTCAGATACGCAGTATTTT. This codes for CASSRIAGVSDTQYF.

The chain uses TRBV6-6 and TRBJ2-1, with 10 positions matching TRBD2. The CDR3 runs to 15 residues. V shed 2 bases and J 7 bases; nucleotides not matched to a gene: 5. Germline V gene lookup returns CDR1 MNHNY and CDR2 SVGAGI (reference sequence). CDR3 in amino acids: CASSYERGGYNEQFF. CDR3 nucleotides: TGTGCCAGCAGTTACGAGCGGGGGGGCTATAATGAGCAGTTCTTC.

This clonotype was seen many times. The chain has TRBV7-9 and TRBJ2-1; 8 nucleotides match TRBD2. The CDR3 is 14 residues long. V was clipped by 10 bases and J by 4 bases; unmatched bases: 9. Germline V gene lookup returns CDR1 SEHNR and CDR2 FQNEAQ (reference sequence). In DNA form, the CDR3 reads TGTGCCACCGGGAGGGCGGAAAGGTACAATGAGCAGTTCTTC. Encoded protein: CATGRAERYNEQFF.

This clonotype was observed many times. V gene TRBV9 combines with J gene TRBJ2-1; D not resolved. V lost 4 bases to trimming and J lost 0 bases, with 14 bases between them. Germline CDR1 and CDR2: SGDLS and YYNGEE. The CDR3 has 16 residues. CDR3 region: CASSPSAWSSYNEQFF. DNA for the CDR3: TGTGCCAGCAGCCCTTCTGCCTGGAGCTCCTACAATGAGCAGTTCTTC.